One sample yielded the 8 T cell receptor beta chains listed below, sequenced in a study of human T cells and chemical hapten exposure (dated by TCRdb to the early 2020s). Receptors were amplified or captured by RACE. The instrument was a NextSeq 500. The raw public reads went through TCRdb reprocessing: fastp at Q25, MiXCR clone calling, in-frame beta chains kept. One record per CDR3 amino acid sequence lists the most common genes and DNA. For this sample the table gives approximately 87,000 distinct CDR3 sequences, of which roughly 11% were detected only once. The ten largest clones represent around 3% of the sample. The sample's time point, from its label and the paper: patch test 2, 6 weeks after DPC sensitization. The treatment or condition label for this specimen denotes: therapeutic diphenylcyclopropenone sensitization with weekly scalp DPC. The material was whole blood, obtained in connection with sensitization to the hapten diphenylcyclopropenone (DPC). The receptors stem from a woman aged 40 to 50 with alopecia areata. Some clones in this sample may be carry-over from other donors' samples.

This clonotype showed up many times. V and J are TRBV7-3 and TRBJ2-2; 7 positions agree with TRBD2. V trimming: 8 bases; J trimming: 5 bases; junction bases outside the gene matches: 5. The CDR3 totals 13 residues. Germline CDR1 reads SGHTA; CDR2 reads FQGTGA. The CDR3 loop is CASPVGGTGELFF. CDR3 bases: TGTGCCAGCCCCGTGGGGGGGACCGGGGAGCTGTTTTTT. Using reference TRBV7-3 and TRBJ2-2 for the parts outside the CDR3, the full variable domain is GAGVSQTPSNKVTEKGKYVELRCDPISGHTALYWYRQSLGQGPEFLIYFQGTGAADDSGLPNDRFFAVRPEGSVSTLKIQRTERGDSAVYLCASPVGGTGELFFGEGSRLTVL.

CDR3 DNA sequence: TGTGCTATGTCGGACAGGGGGAGCGAGCAGTACTTC. It is translated as CAMSDRGSEQYF. This sequence joins TRBV10-3 and TRBJ2-7; 10 bases fit TRBD1. In germline, CDR1 is ENHRY, CDR2 SYGVKD. The CDR3 runs to 12 residues.

This clonotype came up a few times. The chain is built from TRBV12-3 or TRBV12-4 and TRBJ2-6, with 7 bases matching TRBD1. V lost 5 bases, J lost 2 bases, and 6 bases stayed unmatched. The CDR3 has 16 residues. CDR3 residues: CASSEGAWAGANVLTF. As DNA, the CDR3 is TGTGCCAGCAGTGAGGGGGCGTGGGCTGGGGCCAACGTCCTGACTTTC.

V is TRBV11-2 and J is TRBJ1-1; D is perhaps TRBD1 (5 bases). The CDR3 covers 14 residues. Germline lookup yields CDR1 SGHAT and CDR2 FQNNGV. V lost 5 bases and J lost 3, with 13 bases in between. Here the CDR3 DNA reads TGTGCCAGCAGCGTAGGACACTGGGACACTGAAGCTTTCTTT. This translates into CASSVGHWDTEAFF.

The chain has TRBV29-1 and TRBJ2-7; D call uncertain. The CDR3 contains 11 residues. Between the trimmed V and J ends, which lost 4 bases and 1 base, there was a span of 5 bases. The germline V gene encodes CDR1 SQVTM and CDR2 ANQGSEA. The CDR3 nucleotides read TGCAGCGTTGTGGGATCCTACGAGCAGTACTTC. This encodes CSVVGSYEQYF.

This clonotype was observed a handful of times. The CDR3 here is CASSLSGRANREQYF. Here the CDR3 DNA reads TGTGCCAGCAGCCTTAGCGGGAGGGCCAACCGGGAGCAGTACTTC. V and J are TRBV27 and TRBJ2-7, with TRBD2 identical over 11 bases. This CDR3 contains 15 residues. With 6 bases clipped from V and 7 bases from J, the junction kept 11 bases outside the gene matches. The germline gives CDR1 MNHEY, CDR2 SMNVEV (reference sequence).

The chain is built from TRBV28 and TRBJ2-1; TRBD1 matches 8 bases. Germline V gene data show CDR1 as MDHEN and CDR2 as SYDVKM. This CDR3 is 12 amino acids long. Trimming removed 10 bases from V and 4 bases from J; junction bases left unmatched: 3. The CDR3, as DNA: TGTGCCACTTGGACAGGGTACAATGAGCAGTTCTTC. This codes for CATWTGYNEQFF.

This clonotype was counted at least ten times. The rearrangement uses TRBV3-1 and TRBJ2-5; D not resolved. This CDR3 is 14 amino acids long. Trimming left V 4 bases short and J 2 bases short, with 11 bases between. The germline gives CDR1 LGHDT, CDR2 YNNKEL (reference sequence). This CDR3 reads CASSLRSSQETQYF. The DNA for the CDR3 is TGTGCCAGCAGCCTGCGCAGCTCTCAAGAGACCCAGTACTTC.